This is a list of T cell receptor beta chains from one sample in a study of CD4 and CD8 cells across lung adenocarcinoma regions. TCRdb re-called the PCR reads with MiXCR, one entry per CDR3 protein. The sample contains around 20,000 distinct CDR3 sequences, roughly 50% of which appear only once. Sequencing input: CD8+ T cells from the center of a lung tumor. The receptors stem from a female donor with lung adenocarcinoma. The CD4 and CD8 labels of this study may be unreliable. The CDR3 runs from the conserved cysteine through the conserved F or W. A D gene is named only where the DNA matches it firmly. The size entry is marked missing in some rows and otherwise reads once, few, many or a size class.

V gene	CDR3 length	J gene	clone size	D gene	CDR3 DNA	CDR3 protein
TRBV7-8	15	TRBJ2-2	-	-	TGTGCCAGCAGCTTGCGGGCCTCGAACACCGGGGAGCTGTTTTTT	CASSLRASNTGELFF
TRBV6-1	14	TRBJ2-1	medium-sized	TRBD1	TGTGCCAGCCTCCGGGACAGGGGAAACAATGAGCAGTTCTTC	CASLRDRGNNEQFF
TRBV6-1	15	TRBJ2-3	-	TRBD2	TGTGCCAGCAGCGGACAAGCGGGAAGCACCGGTACGCAGTATTTT	CASSGQAGSTGTQYF
TRBV7-8	12	TRBJ1-1	-	-	TGTGCCAGCAGCTTCGTAAACACTGAAGCTTTCTTT	CASSFVNTEAFF
TRBV14	15	TRBJ2-5	once	TRBD2	TGTGCCAGCAGCCAAGATTGGGGATTGGGAGGGGAGCAGTACTTC	CASSQDWGLGGEQYF
TRBV7-2	15	TRBJ2-3	-	TRBD2	TGTGCCAGCAGCTCCAGCGGGAGAGCTAAAAATACTCAGTATTTC	CASSSSGRAKNTQYF
TRBV27	16	TRBJ2-3	once	-	TGTGCCAGCGGGGAGCTTATTCCCGGGTTTGGAGATACGCAGTATTTT	CASGELIPGFGDTQYF
TRBV3-1	13	TRBJ2-1	-	-	TGTGCCAGCAGCCGGGCCGGGCTGGGGGAGCAGTTCTTC	CASSRAGLGEQFF
TRBV27	17	TRBJ2-2	-	-	TGTGCCAGCAGTTTATTGGGACACTCATCGAACACCGGGGAGCTGTTTTTT	CASSLLGHSSNTGELFF
TRBV27	15	TRBJ2-5	-	-	TGTGCCAGGGGGTTTGGGGGCAGAGACCAAGAGACCCAGTACTTT	CARGFGGRDQETQYF
TRBV7-9	12	TRBJ2-3	-	-	TGTGCCAGCAGCCAAAGGAGGGACGGGCAGTATTTT	CASSQRRDGQYF
TRBV5-1	15	TRBJ2-2	few	-	TGCGCCAGCAGCCCCGCAGCACAGAACACCGGGGAGCTGTTTTTT	CASSPAAQNTGELFF
TRBV12-3/TRBV12-4	16	TRBJ2-1	medium-sized	-	TGTGCCAGCAGACCGAAAAGGGGGGTGACCTACAATGAGCAGTTCTTC	CASRPKRGVTYNEQFF
TRBV6-1	15	TRBJ1-5	-	TRBD1	TGTGCCAGCAGAGAACAGGGGATTGGCAATCAGCCCCAGCATTTT	CASREQGIGNQPQHF
TRBV6-1	15	TRBJ1-6	few	TRBD1	TGTGCCAGCAGTGAGACGACAGGGGATAATTCACCCCTCCACTTT	CASSETTGDNSPLHF
TRBV12-3/TRBV12-4	13	TRBJ1-6	many	-	TGTGCCACTTCGACAGAGTATAATTCACCCCTCCACTTT	CATSTEYNSPLHF
TRBV6-1	14	TRBJ2-3	-	-	TGTGCCGGCACGGCACTGGGTGGCACAAACACTCAGTATTTT	CAGTALGGTNTQYF
TRBV12-3/TRBV12-4	14	TRBJ2-3	many	-	TGTGCCAGCAGTTTTGAGGGCGTCACAGATACGCAGTATTTT	CASSFEGVTDTQYF
TRBV6-1	13	TRBJ2-1	few	-	TGTGCCAGCAGTGAAAGTAAGGTCGATGAGCAGTTCTTC	CASSESKVDEQFF
TRBV6-1	15	TRBJ2-1	medium-sized	-	TGTGCCAGCAGTGAACCAAGGGTACCCTACAATGAGCAGTTCTTC	CASSEPRVPYNEQFF
TRBV11-2	15	TRBJ1-4	-	-	TGTGCCAGCAGCTTCGGTGTAGGAATTAATGAAAAACTGTTTTTT	CASSFGVGINEKLFF
TRBV3-1	15	TRBJ2-7	few	-	TGTGCCAGCAGCCACACGGGTGAATCCGGCTACGAGCAGTACTTC	CASSHTGESGYEQYF
TRBV7-2	14	TRBJ2-1	-	TRBD2	TGTGCCAGCAGCTTTTTCATAGCGGGAGGTCGGCAGTTCTTC	CASSFFIAGGRQFF
TRBV5-1	14	TRBJ2-7	few	-	TGCGCCAGCAGCTTGGGTGGAGTGGCGTACGAGCAGTACTTC	CASSLGGVAYEQYF
TRBV6-5	15	TRBJ2-4	-	-	-	CASSWGAGATNTQYF
TRBV10-1	14	TRBJ2-4	-	-	TGCGCCAGCAGTGGGCTGGGAGCCAAAAACATGCAGTACTTC	CASSGLGAKNMQYF
TRBV27	21	TRBJ2-1	medium-sized	TRBD1	TGTGCCAGCAGCCCCATGGGGTCTGACAGGGGTCGGCGACGCTCCTACAATGAGCAGTTCTTC	CASSPMGSDRGRRRSYNEQFF
TRBV6-5	14	TRBJ1-2	many	TRBD1	TGTGCCAGCAGTTACGGGACAGGGGGTTATGGCTACACCTTC	CASSYGTGGYGYTF
TRBV6-1	14	TRBJ2-5	-	-	TGTGCGGGGCAGGGGGGGCGTGACCGAGAGACCCAGTACTTC	CAGQGGRDRETQYF
TRBV27	13	TRBJ2-5	-	-	TGTGGGCGCAGGGGCCGTGAAGAAAAGACCCAGTACTTC	CGRRGREEKTQYF
TRBV6-5	11	TRBJ2-1	medium-sized	-	TGTGCCAGCAGTTCCCAAAATGAGCAGTTCTTC	CASSSQNEQFF
TRBV6-5	16	TRBJ2-1	once	-	TGTGCCAGCAGTTCGTTTCTAGGGGGGGCCTACAATGCGCAGTTCTTT	CASSSFLGGAYNAQFF
TRBV4-1	14	TRBJ2-2	-	-	TGCGCCAGCAGCCAAGCCGGGAGCACCGGGACGCTGTATTTT	CASSQAGSTGTLYF
TRBV6-1	14	TRBJ2-2	-	-	TGTGCCAGCCGGATCAAGAGTCGGACCGGGGAGCTGTTTTTT	CASRIKSRTGELFF
TRBV6-5	11	TRBJ2-1	many	-	TGTGCCAGCAGTTTGGAAAATGAGCAGTTCTTC	CASSLENEQFF
TRBV7-9	19	TRBJ2-3	-	TRBD2	TGTGCCAGCAGCTTATGGTGGACTAGCGGGGGGGCGGGGACAGATACGCAGTATTTT	CASSLWWTSGGAGTDTQYF
TRBV10-3	15	TRBJ2-5	-	-	TGTGCCGCGAGCCTCGGGGGCCGGGACCAAGAGACCCAGTACTTT	CAASLGGRDQETQYF
TRBV10-3	14	TRBJ2-5	-	-	TGTGCGGGGCTCTGGGCTCCAGGGGCAGATACCCAGTACTTC	CAGLWAPGADTQYF
TRBV27	14	TRBJ2-5	-	TRBD2	TGTGCCAGCAGACGGGGGGGCCGCGTAGAGACCCAGTACTTC	CASRRGGRVETQYF
TRBV10-2	15	TRBJ2-2	-	-	TGCGCCAGCAGGGCAAGCGGAACCAACACCGGGGAGCTGTTTTTT	CASRASGTNTGELFF
TRBV6-1	16	TRBJ2-1	few	TRBD2	TGTGCCAGCAGTGAATGGTCTAGCGGGAGCTACAATGAGCAGTTCTTC	CASSEWSSGSYNEQFF
TRBV10-1	16	TRBJ2-4	-	-	TGCGCGAGCAGTGAGACGGGGCGTGGAGGCACAGATACGCAGTACTTC	CASSETGRGGTDTQYF
TRBV10-3	14	TRBJ2-4	-	-	TGTGCCACCAAGGTCCCGCGACACGGAAACATCCAGTACTTC	CATKVPRHGNIQYF
TRBV6-1	14	TRBJ2-3	-	-	TGTGCCAGCAAACTCCCGTCTAGCACAGATACGCAGTATTTT	CASKLPSSTDTQYF